This T cell receptor beta chain was profiled in a study of control samples from healthy donors and cancer patients (TCRdb year 2020). Counted from cysteine to phenylalanine, this CDR3 has 14 amino acids. The only DNA kept is the CDR3, 42 bases in frame from the first base. The germline V and J ends show losses of 1 base and 7 bases respectively, and no gene match explains 3 bases of the junction. For CDR1 and CDR2, the germline V gene (reference sequence) lists SEHNR and FQNEAQ. To prepare the library, the immunoSEQ multiplex PCR assay was applied. Held by TCRdb, this immuneACCESS table contains in-frame sequences only and omits some clones. Under half of the omission traces to an unresolved V gene where checked; the cause of the rest is unknown. The sample contains under 100,000 clones, approximately 93% of them found a single time. The top ten constitute roughly 1.5% of the sample. A word on this clone: The clone's antigen remains unknown. Qualities for individual bases were not recorded, and no much larger clone is one base off.

What was sequenced was blood. The V gene is TRBV7-9 and the J gene is TRBJ1-1, with 10 middle bases fitting TRBD1. This sequence was found in a woman aged 30 to 39 in good health. CDR3 sequence: CASSLVRDRGEAFF. Here is the DNA: TGTGCCAGCAGCTTAGTCCGGGACAGGGGTGAAGCTTTCTTT.